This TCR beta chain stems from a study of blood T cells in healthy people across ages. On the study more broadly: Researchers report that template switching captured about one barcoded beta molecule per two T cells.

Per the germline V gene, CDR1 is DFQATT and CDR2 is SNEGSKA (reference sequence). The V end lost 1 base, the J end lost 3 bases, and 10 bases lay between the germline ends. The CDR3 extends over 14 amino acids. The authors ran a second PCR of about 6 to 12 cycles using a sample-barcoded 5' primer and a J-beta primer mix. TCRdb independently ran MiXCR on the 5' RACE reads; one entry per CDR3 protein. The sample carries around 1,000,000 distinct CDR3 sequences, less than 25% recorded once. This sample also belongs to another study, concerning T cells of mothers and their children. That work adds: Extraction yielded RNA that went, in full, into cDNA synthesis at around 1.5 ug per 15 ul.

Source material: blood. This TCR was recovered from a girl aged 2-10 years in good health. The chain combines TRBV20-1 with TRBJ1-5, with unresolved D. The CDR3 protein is CSARGPRDNQPQHF. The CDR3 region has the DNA TGCAGTGCTAGAGGTCCCCGGGACAATCAGCCCCAGCATTTT.